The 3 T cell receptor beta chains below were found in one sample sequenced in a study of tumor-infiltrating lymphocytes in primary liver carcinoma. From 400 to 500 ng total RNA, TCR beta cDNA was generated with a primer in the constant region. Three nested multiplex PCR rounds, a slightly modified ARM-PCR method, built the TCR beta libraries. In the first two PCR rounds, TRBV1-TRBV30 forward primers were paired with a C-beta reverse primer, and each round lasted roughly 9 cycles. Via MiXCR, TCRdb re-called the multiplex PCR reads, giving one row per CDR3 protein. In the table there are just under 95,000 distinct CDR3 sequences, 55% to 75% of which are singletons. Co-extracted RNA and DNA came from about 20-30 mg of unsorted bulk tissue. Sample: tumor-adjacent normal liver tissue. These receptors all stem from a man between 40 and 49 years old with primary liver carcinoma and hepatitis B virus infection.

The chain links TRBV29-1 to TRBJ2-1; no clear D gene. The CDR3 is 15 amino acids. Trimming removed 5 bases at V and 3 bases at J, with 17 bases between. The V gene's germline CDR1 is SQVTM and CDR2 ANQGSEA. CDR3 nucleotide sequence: TGCAGCGTTCAGGTAGCACCGAGCTACTACAATGAGCAGTTCTTC. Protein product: CSVQVAPSYYNEQFF.

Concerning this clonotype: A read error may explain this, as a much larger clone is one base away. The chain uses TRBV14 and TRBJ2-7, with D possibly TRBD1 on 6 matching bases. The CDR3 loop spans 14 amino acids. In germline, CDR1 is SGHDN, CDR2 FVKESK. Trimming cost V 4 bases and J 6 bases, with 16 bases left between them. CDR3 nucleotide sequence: TGTGCCAGCAGCCTACAGGGACACTATATCGAGCAGTACTTC. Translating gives CASSLQGHYIEQYF.

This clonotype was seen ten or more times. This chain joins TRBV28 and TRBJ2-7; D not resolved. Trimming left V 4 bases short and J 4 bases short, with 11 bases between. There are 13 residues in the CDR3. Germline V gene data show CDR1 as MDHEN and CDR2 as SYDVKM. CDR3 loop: CASSSSHIYEQYF. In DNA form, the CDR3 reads TGTGCCAGCAGTTCCTCACACATTTACGAGCAGTACTTC.